These 25 T cell receptor beta chains originate from one sample sequenced in a study of shared clonotypes between healthy human individuals (dated by TCRdb to 2020 to 2022). The library was made by the immunoSEQ multiplex PCR assay. TCRdb's version of the immuneACCESS table is confined to in-frame rearrangements and falls short of the full clone set. An unresolved V gene accounts for under half of the shortfall where checked; the remainder is of unknown origin. This sample comprises 1,400,000 or so clones, approximately 98.5% of them detected only once. The ten largest clones capture approximately 0.38% of the sample. Sequencing was done on a sample of naive CD4+ T cells sorted from blood. This sample's cell subset or site label indicates: CD45RA+ positively selected. The receptor source for this set is a man aged 25-45 years in good health.

The chain carries TRBV7-9 and TRBJ1-1, with 9 bases fitting TRBD1. In germline, CDR1 is SEHNR, CDR2 FQNEAQ (reference sequence). The CDR3 length is 16 residues. V dropped 1 base and J dropped 2; count of bases not matched to a gene: 5. The CDR3 sequence: CASSLVGQGRNTEAFF. The CDR3 nucleotides are TGTGCCAGCAGCTTAGTGGGACAGGGACGAAACACTGAAGCTTTCTTT. Full variable domain (missing parts from reference TRBV7-9 and TRBJ1-1): DTGVSQNPRHKITKRGQNVTFRCDPISEHNRLYWYRQTLGQGPEFLTYFQNEAQLEKSRLLSDRFSAERPKGSFSTLEIQRTEQGDSAMYLCASSLVGQGRNTEAFFGQGTRLTVV.

The V call is TRBV10-3, the J call TRBJ2-5, with 8 nucleotides matching TRBD2. From germline, CDR1 is ENHRY and CDR2 SYGVKD. With V trimmed by 2 bases and J by 5 bases, 4 bases remained unmatched. This CDR3 is 14 amino acids long. The CDR3 nucleotides are TGTGCCATCAGTGAGCCCGGGGGGGAGGAGACCCAGTACTTC. Protein product: CAISEPGGEETQYF.

V gene TRBV6-5 combines with J gene TRBJ1-1; 7 bases agree with TRBD1. Unmatched junction bases numbered 5, after V lost 4 bases and J lost 0 bases. From germline, CDR1 is MNHEY and CDR2 SVGAGI. The CDR3 loop spans 15 amino acids. CDR3: CASSFAGQMNTEAFF. CDR3 DNA: TGTGCCAGCAGTTTTGCGGGACAGATGAACACTGAAGCTTTCTTT.

The chain links TRBV21-1 to TRBJ2-1. TRBV21-1 is annotated as a pseudogene. The CDR3 has 14 residues. CDR3 region: CASSKPPMANEQFF. The CDR3 bases are TGTGCCAGCAGCAAACCTCCCATGGCGAATGAGCAGTTCTTC.

The V call is TRBV28, the J call TRBJ2-7, with 7 bases that match TRBD1. The CDR3 runs to 14 residues. Germline CDR1 is MDHEN and CDR2 is SYDVKM. The V and J ends lost 5 bases and 5 bases, in that order; junction bases with no gene match: 9. CDR3 loop: CASSTYRGRNEQYF. The CDR3 DNA follows: TGTGCCAGCAGTACCTACAGGGGACGCAACGAGCAGTACTTC. The variable domain in full, with the rest retrieved from reference TRBV28 and TRBJ2-7, is DVKVTQSSRYLVKRTGEKVFLECVQDMDHENMFWYRQDPGLGLRLIYFSYDVKMKEKGDIPEGYSVSREKKERFSLILESASTNQTSMYLCASSTYRGRNEQYFGPGTRLTVT.

As regards this clone: The sample has other DNA sequences that encode this CDR3 too. The chain is built from TRBV5-1 and TRBJ2-6; D remains unclear. V lost 0 bases and J 2 bases, leaving 6 bases between the germline ends. Germline V lookup: CDR1 SGHRS, CDR2 YFSETQ. The CDR3 has 15 amino acids. The CDR3 DNA is TGCGCCAGCAGCTTGGCCCTGCCTGGGGCCAACGTCCTGACTTTC. Its translation: CASSLALPGANVLTF.

The rearrangement links TRBV19 to TRBJ2-2; tentative D call: TRBD1 (6 bases). CDR1 is LNHDA, CDR2 SQIVND, per germline (reference sequence). Trimming shortened V by 6 bases and J by 2 bases, and 13 bases separated the two germline ends. The CDR3 totals 15 residues. CDR3 nucleotides: TGTGCCAGTAGATGGGACACCTTTAACACCGGGGAGCTGTTTTTT. Protein sequence: CASRWDTFNTGELFF.

This clone was seen a single time. This chain links TRBV15 with TRBJ2-3, with 8 bases aligning to TRBD1. CDR1 LNHNV and CDR2 YYDKDF come from the germline V gene (reference sequence). This CDR3 is built from 13 residues. V was pared by 8 bases and J by 1 base, with 2 bases of the junction left unmatched. CDR3 in amino acids: CATQDRGTDTQYF. In nucleotides, the CDR3 is TGTGCCACCCAGGACAGGGGCACAGATACGCAGTATTTT.

The chain joins TRBV5-6 to TRBJ2-3, with TRBD1 matching 9 bases. The CDR3 spans 14 residues. V dropped 4 bases and J dropped 5; count of bases not matched to a gene: 5. CDR1 and CDR2 from the germline V gene are SGHDT and YYEEEE. In DNA form, the CDR3 reads TGTGCCAGCAGCACCAAGACAGGGGGAGATACGCAGTATTTT. Translation: CASSTKTGGDTQYF.

The chain joins TRBV28 to TRBJ2-7, with D perhaps matching TRBD2 (5 bases). Trimming removed 7 bases at V and 3 bases at J, with 16 bases between. The CDR3 has 14 amino acids. The germline CDR1 and CDR2 sequences are MDHEN and SYDVKM. The CDR3 nucleotides read TGTGCCAGCACTACGCTGGGCGAGGGCTACGAGCAGTACTTC. Translation: CASTTLGEGYEQYF.

This clone showed up just once. This rearrangement joins TRBV5-6 to TRBJ2-2; 9 nucleotides match TRBD2. This CDR3 region has 15 residues. The germline V gene encodes CDR1 SGHDT and CDR2 YYEEEE. With V trimmed by 2 bases and J by 5 bases, 4 bases remained unmatched. This CDR3 is CASSFLSGGTGELFF. CDR3 DNA sequence: TGTGCCAGCAGCTTCCTTAGCGGGGGAACCGGGGAGCTGTTTTTT. The entire variable domain, with the rest obtained from reference TRBV5-6 and TRBJ2-2, is as follows: DAGVTQSPTHLIKTRGQQVTLRCSPKSGHDTVSWYQQALGQGPQFIFQYYEEEERQRGNFPDRFSGHQFPNYSSELNVNALLLGDSALYLCASSFLSGGTGELFFGEGSRLTVL.

As for this clone: This same CDR3 is encoded by further DNA sequences in the sample. The chain links TRBV15 to TRBJ2-7; D is unresolved. Germline V CDR1 and CDR2: LNHNV, YYDKDF (reference sequence). Trimming left V 0 bases short and J 4 bases short, with 4 bases between. The CDR3 has 12 amino acids. CDR3 sequence: CATSRDLYEQYF. As DNA, the CDR3 is TGTGCCACCAGCAGAGATCTTTACGAGCAGTACTTC.

V gene TRBV14 combines with J gene TRBJ2-7; D gene uncertain. Per germline, CDR1 SGHDN and CDR2 FVKESK. V was pared by 4 bases and J by 0 bases, with 7 bases between. The CDR3 length is 13 residues. CDR3 bases: TGTGCCAGCAGCCGGATGAGCTCCTACGAGCAGTACTTC. Its protein is CASSRMSSYEQYF.

CDR3 nucleotides: TGCGCCAGCAGCTTTAATGTTGGGACAGATGAAAAACTGTTTTTT. This sequence encodes CASSFNVGTDEKLFF. The chain has TRBV5-1 and TRBJ1-4; 7 nucleotides align to TRBD1. The CDR3 runs to 15 residues. Germline trimming cut 2 bases from V and 6 bases from J; bases unmatched to any gene: 7. In germline, CDR1 is SGHRS, CDR2 YFSETQ. Looking up the rest from reference TRBV5-1 and TRBJ1-4 gives the full variable domain: KAGVTQTPRYLIKTRGQQVTLSCSPISGHRSVSWYQQTPGQGLQFLFEYFSETQRNKGNFPGRFSGRQFSNSRSEMNVSTLELGDSALYLCASSFNVGTDEKLFFGSGTQLSVL.

The table lists this clone with a count of one. V gene TRBV28 combines with J gene TRBJ1-5; D remains unclear. Germline CDR1 and CDR2: MDHEN and SYDVKM. The CDR3 is made up of 15 amino acids. V was pared by 2 bases and J by 6 bases, with 14 bases between. The CDR3 region is CASSLIDPGGQPQHF. CDR3 bases: TGTGCCAGCAGTTTAATAGATCCAGGAGGTCAGCCCCAGCATTTT.

This chain uses TRBV18 with TRBJ2-5; 12 bases are a match to TRBD2. Germline V gene data show CDR1 as KGHSH and CDR2 as LQKENI. The CDR3 totals 19 residues. J was trimmed by 4 bases and V by 2 bases; bases with no gene match: 14. The CDR3 protein is CASSPVAQTSGSKSETQYF. CDR3 DNA: TGTGCCAGCTCACCAGTCGCTCAGACTAGCGGGAGTAAGTCAGAGACCCAGTACTTC. The full variable domain, completed using reference TRBV18 and TRBJ2-5, is NAGVMQNPRHLVRRRGQEARLRCSPMKGHSHVYWYRQLPEEGLKFMVYLQKENIIDESGMPKERFSAEFPKEGPSILRIQQVVRGDSAAYFCASSPVAQTSGSKSETQYFGPGTRLLVL.

The chain combines TRBV7-3 with TRBJ2-7; a weak D match, TRBD1 (5 bases). Deletions cut 4 bases from V and 5 bases from J, with 12 bases between. Germline CDR1 and CDR2: SGHTA and FQGTGA. This CDR3 has 13 residues. The CDR3 region has the DNA TGTGCCAGCAGCTACGACAGTCGTCACGAGCAGTACTTC. Translating gives CASSYDSRHEQYF.

This chain uses TRBV9 with TRBJ2-7; 13 bases line up with TRBD2. Germline values: CDR1 SGDLS, CDR2 YYNGEE. CDR3 size: 13 residues. V dropped 4 bases and J dropped 7; count of bases not matched to a gene: 2. The CDR3 bases are TGTGCCAGCAGCCCGACTAGCGGGGGGGAGCAGTACTTC. Its translation: CASSPTSGGEQYF.

The V gene is TRBV9, the J gene TRBJ2-7; 7 nucleotides align to TRBD1. The CDR3 is made up of 16 amino acids. After removal of 0 bases from V and 3 bases from J, the junction contained 9 bases not matched to a gene. Germline values: CDR1 SGDLS, CDR2 YYNGEE. The CDR3 region has the DNA TGTGCCAGCAGCGTAGCCCCTGCTAGGGGGCGCTACGAGCAGTACTTC. It codes for CASSVAPARGRYEQYF.

The chain combines TRBV5-6 with TRBJ1-4; no reliable D call. Deletions cut 1 base from V and 0 bases from J, with 4 bases between. CDR1 and CDR2 from the germline V gene are SGHDT and YYEEEE. The CDR3 extends over 14 amino acids. CDR3 protein: CASSLQATNEKLFF. The CDR3 nucleotides read TGTGCCAGCAGCTTGCAAGCAACTAATGAAAAACTGTTTTTT.

Comments on this clone: Within the sample, other DNA sequences also encode this same CDR3. This chain uses TRBV9 with TRBJ1-5; no firm D call. Trimming shortened V by 0 bases and J by 4 bases, and 5 bases separated the two germline ends. This CDR3 has 13 amino acids. Germline lookup yields CDR1 SGDLS and CDR2 YYNGEE. The CDR3 spells CASSVAENQPQHF. CDR3 DNA sequence: TGTGCCAGCAGCGTAGCGGAGAATCAGCCCCAGCATTTT. The full variable domain, its missing parts supplied by reference TRBV9 and TRBJ1-5, is DSGVTQTPKHLITATGQRVTLRCSPRSGDLSVYWYQQSLDQGLQFLIQYYNGEERAKGNILERFSAQQFPDLHSELNLSSLELGDSALYFCASSVAENQPQHFGDGTRLSIL.

The rearrangement joins TRBV18 to TRBJ2-1; D gene unclear. V was pared by 0 bases and J by 2 bases, with 8 bases between. Germline CDR1 KGHSH, CDR2 LQKENI. The CDR3 covers 15 residues. The CDR3 sequence: CASSPPSPAYNEQFF. The CDR3 nucleotides read TGTGCCAGCTCACCACCGAGTCCGGCCTACAATGAGCAGTTCTTC.

The rearrangement joins TRBV6-1 to TRBJ2-4; D call uncertain. Deletions cut 4 bases from V and 0 bases from J, with 16 bases between. The CDR3 extends over 17 amino acids. The V gene's germline CDR1 is MNHNS and CDR2 SASEGT. DNA for the CDR3: TGTGCCAGCAGTGCCTCCCTGAGGAATCTAGCCAAAAACATTCAGTACTTC. As protein: CASSASLRNLAKNIQYF.

This clone appeared once. J is TRBJ2-5 and V is TRBV6-6; D unclear. The CDR3 length is 16 residues. Germline V gene data show CDR1 as MNHNY and CDR2 as SVGAGI (reference sequence). V was shortened by 1 base and J by 1 base, with 13 bases between the two germline ends. The CDR3 region is CASSYLAERIQETQYF. In nucleotides, the CDR3 is TGTGCCAGCAGTTACTTGGCAGAACGAATCCAAGAGACCCAGTACTTC.

This chain connects TRBV29-1 to TRBJ2-2; the D is unclear. Germline V gene data show CDR1 as SQVTM and CDR2 as ANQGSEA. This CDR3 is built from 14 residues. Trimming left V 4 bases short and J 2 bases short, with 11 bases between. The DNA of the CDR3 is TGCAGCGTTGCCCCGGGCCCTAACACCGGGGAGCTGTTTTTT. Its translation: CSVAPGPNTGELFF.